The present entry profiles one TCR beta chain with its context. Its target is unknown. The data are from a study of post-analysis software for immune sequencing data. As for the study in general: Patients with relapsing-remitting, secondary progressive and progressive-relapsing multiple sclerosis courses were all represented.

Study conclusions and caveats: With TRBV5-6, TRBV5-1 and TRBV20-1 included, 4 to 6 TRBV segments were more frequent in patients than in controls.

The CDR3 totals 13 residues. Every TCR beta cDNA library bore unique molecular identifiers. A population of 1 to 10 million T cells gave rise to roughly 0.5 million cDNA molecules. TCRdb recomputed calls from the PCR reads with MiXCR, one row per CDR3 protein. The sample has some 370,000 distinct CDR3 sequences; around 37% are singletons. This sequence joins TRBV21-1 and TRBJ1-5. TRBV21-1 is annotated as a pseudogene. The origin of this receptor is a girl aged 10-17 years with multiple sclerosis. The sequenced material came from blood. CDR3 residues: CASSKGINQPQHF. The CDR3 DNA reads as TGTGCCAGCAGCAAGGGGATCAATCAGCCCCAGCATTTT.